This TCR beta chain was profiled in a study of CD8 T cells in Susac syndrome. Reverse transcription of roughly 0.5 to 1 ug RNA used random hexamers. TCRdb ran MiXCR on the immunoSEQ multiplex PCR reads and lists one entry per CDR3 protein. The sample has about 300,000 distinct CDR3 sequences, about 89% seen once. The sequencing input was CD8+ T cells from PBMCs. The receptor was derived from a human donor with multiple sclerosis.

This CDR3 is CSARDLQRDGNEQFF. CDR3 bases: TGCAGTGCTAGAGATCTCCAGCGGGATGGGAATGAGCAGTTCTTC. The J gene is TRBJ2-1, the V gene TRBV20-1, with TRBD2 identical over 7 bases. The length of the CDR3 is 15 residues. From germline, CDR1 is DFQATT and CDR2 SNEGSKA (reference sequence). The ends lost 0 bases at V and 7 bases at J; junction bases unmatched: 9.